Below, 32 T cell receptor beta chains from the same sample are listed, as sequenced in a study of cytomegalovirus exposure and HLA in healthy donors. Researchers ran the PCR with 60 Vbeta and 13 Jbeta primers. Only in-frame clones appear in the TCRdb table, and some are missing; sequencing was by immunoSEQ multiplex PCR. Among over 130,000 clones listed, less than 85% were seen once. The sequencing sample was made of PBMCs. Every receptor here comes from a man in his forties in good health and CMV-seronegative.

This chain uses TRBV5-8 with TRBJ2-3, with 7 bases matching TRBD2. The CDR3 covers 18 residues. CDR1 and CDR2 from the germline V gene are SGHTS and YDEGEE. The V gene end was trimmed by 0 bases and the J gene end by 3 bases; junction bases not matched to a gene: 13. The CDR3 coding sequence is TGTGCCAGCAGCTTGGTCAGCGGGACGTTAGCATCTACAGATACGCAGTATTTT. Translated, it gives CASSLVSGTLASTDTQYF.

The chain couples TRBV4-1 to TRBJ1-5; D might be TRBD1 (6 bases). Germline CDR1 and CDR2: MGHRA and YSYEKL. V was cut by 4 bases and J by 4 bases, with 14 bases left in between. This CDR3 spans 15 amino acids. CDR3 protein: CASSLRGQKNQPQHF. CDR3 in DNA: TGCGCCAGCAGCCTTCGAGGACAGAAAAATCAGCCCCAGCATTTT.

CDR3 DNA: TGTGCCAGCAGCTTGTTACCAGCGGGAGTAGTCGACGAGCAGTACTTC. Protein: CASSLLPAGVVDEQYF. The chain joins TRBV5-5 to TRBJ2-7, with 8 bases aligning to TRBD2. Germline V lookup: CDR1 SGHKS, CDR2 YYEKEE (reference sequence). J was trimmed by 5 bases and V by 1 base; bases with no gene match: 11. This CDR3 is 16 amino acids long.

The chain couples TRBV11-2 to TRBJ2-7, with TRBD2 matching 11 bases. This CDR3 region has 14 residues. J gave up 5 bases and V 2 bases, and 2 bases lay outside the gene matches. CDR1 and CDR2 from the germline V gene are SGHAT and FQNNGV. CDR3 DNA sequence: TGTGCCAGCAGCTTACTAGCGGGGGGCGACGAGCAGTACTTC. This encodes CASSLLAGGDEQYF.

The chain combines TRBV2 with TRBJ1-2; TRBD1 matches at 7 bases. The germline CDR1 and CDR2 sequences are SNHLY and FYNNEI. CDR3 length equals 17 residues. V lost 6 bases, J lost 0 bases, and 13 bases stayed unmatched. The CDR3 sequence: CASSEWQGGASNYGYTF. The CDR3 DNA is TGTGCCAGCAGCGAATGGCAGGGGGGTGCTTCTAACTATGGCTACACCTTC. Full variable domain (missing parts from reference TRBV2 and TRBJ1-2): EPEVTQTPSHQVTQMGQEVILRCVPISNHLYFYWYRQILGQKVEFLVSFYNNEISEKSEIFDDQFSVERPDGSNFTLKIRSTKLEDSAMYFCASSEWQGGASNYGYTFGSGTRLTVV.

The chain joins TRBV4-3 to TRBJ2-7, with a tentative D call TRBD1 (5 bases). From germline, CDR1 is LGHNA and CDR2 YSLEER. Between the trimmed V and J ends, which lost 1 base and 2 bases, there was a span of 6 bases. This CDR3 contains 13 residues. CDR3 DNA sequence: TGCGCCAGCAGCCAAGGACAGACCTACGAGCAGTACTTC. It encodes CASSQGQTYEQYF.

The V call is TRBV28, the J call TRBJ2-6; 9 bases align to TRBD1. V gave up 8 bases and J gave up 4 bases; unmatched junction bases: 15. The CDR3 contains 18 residues. Germline V gene lookup returns CDR1 MDHEN and CDR2 SYDVKM. CDR3 in amino acids: CASEPTGTGYAGANVLTF. In nucleotides, the CDR3 is TGTGCCAGCGAGCCGACCGGGACAGGGTATGCGGGGGCCAACGTCCTGACTTTC.

This clone has just a few counts. The chain recombines TRBV27 with TRBJ2-1; D is undetermined. The V gene's germline CDR1 is MNHEY and CDR2 SMNVEV (reference sequence). The CDR3 covers 8 residues. The CDR3 DNA reads as TGTGCAGAGAATGAGCAGTTCTTC. Translation: CAENEQFF.

This clone was seen a few times. The chain is built from TRBV29-1 and TRBJ2-7; 7 bases align to TRBD2. The junction had 13 bases not matched to a gene; V was cut back by 3 bases and J by 8 bases. CDR3 length: 14 amino acids. The germline V gene has CDR1 SQVTM and CDR2 ANQGSEA. This CDR3 is CSVEGGVQDSKQYF. The CDR3 bases are TGCAGCGTTGAGGGGGGGGTACAGGACTCGAAGCAGTACTTC.

CDR3 nucleotide sequence: TGCGCCAGCAGCTTGGGGGCAGGGTACGGTGAGTACTTC. As protein: CASSLGAGYGEYF. V usage is TRBV5-1 and J usage is TRBJ2-7, with D possibly matching TRBD1 (5 bases). There are 13 residues in the CDR3. Germline CDR1 reads SGHRS; CDR2 reads YFSETQ. Trimming took 0 bases from V and 11 from J, leaving 15 bases between them.

The V call is TRBV5-4, the J call TRBJ2-7, with D possibly being TRBD1 (6 bases). CDR3 length: 16 residues. The V and J ends lost 3 bases and 4 bases respectively, with 20 bases between them. In germline, CDR1 is SGHNT, CDR2 YYREEE (reference sequence). CDR3 protein: CASSSGTPTTPYEQYF. In DNA form, the CDR3 reads TGTGCCAGCAGCTCTGGGACACCTACCACCCCGTACGAGCAGTACTTC.

CDR3 region: CSVVLAGVETQYF. In nucleotides, the CDR3 is TGCAGCGTTGTCCTAGCGGGAGTAGAGACCCAGTACTTC. The rearrangement links TRBV29-1 to TRBJ2-5, with 10 nucleotides matching TRBD2. Per the germline V gene, CDR1 is SQVTM and CDR2 is ANQGSEA. The CDR3 loop spans 13 amino acids. V trimming: 4 bases; J trimming: 4 bases; junction bases outside the gene matches: 3.

This clone has more than one count but fewer than ten. The J gene is TRBJ2-5, the V gene TRBV7-8; D may be TRBD2 (6 bases). The CDR3 length is 13 residues. Germline lookup yields CDR1 SGHVS and CDR2 FQNEAQ. The V end lost 1 base, the J end lost 6 bases, and 9 bases lay between the germline ends. The CDR3 nucleotides are TGTGCCAGCAGCTTAGAACTAGCAAAGACCCAGTACTTC. Amino acid sequence: CASSLELAKTQYF.

This clone was seen only a few times. V and J are TRBV15 and TRBJ2-7; 7 bases are shared with TRBD1. The V gene end was trimmed by 1 base and the J gene end by 0 bases; junction bases not matched to a gene: 6. The V gene's germline CDR1 is LNHNV and CDR2 YYDKDF (reference sequence). The CDR3 is made up of 16 amino acids. The CDR3 reads CATSRVKTGSSYEQYF. Written as DNA, the CDR3 is TGTGCCACCAGCAGAGTTAAGACAGGGAGCTCCTACGAGCAGTACTTC.

This rearrangement joins TRBV2 to TRBJ2-5; possible D gene TRBD2, 5 bases. Trimming removed 8 bases at V and 3 bases at J, with 16 bases between. This CDR3 comprises 14 residues. Germline V gene sequence: CDR1 SNHLY, CDR2 FYNNEI. This chain's CDR3 is CASEAVNAEETQYF. The CDR3 region has the DNA TGTGCCAGCGAAGCGGTGAACGCAGAAGAGACCCAGTACTTC.

The DNA of the CDR3 is TGTGCCAGCAGCCTCCTTAGCGGGGGCTACAATGAGCAGTTCTTC. As protein: CASSLLSGGYNEQFF. The chain employs TRBV11-3 and TRBJ2-1; TRBD2 matches 9 bases. Germline V CDR1 and CDR2: SGHNT, YENEEA. The CDR3 is 15 residues long. The J segment lost 3 bases and the V segment lost 5 bases, leaving 5 bases of the junction unmatched.

The chain couples TRBV9 to TRBJ2-7; 7 bases agree with TRBD1. The CDR3 covers 15 residues. Germline lookup yields CDR1 SGDLS and CDR2 YYNGEE. Trimming removed 3 bases from V and 0 bases from J; junction bases left unmatched: 6. CDR3 sequence reads: CASSATGDPSYEQYF. The CDR3 DNA reads as TGTGCCAGCAGCGCCACAGGGGATCCCTCCTACGAGCAGTACTTC. The entire variable domain, with the rest obtained from reference TRBV9 and TRBJ2-7, is as follows: DSGVTQTPKHLITATGQRVTLRCSPRSGDLSVYWYQQSLDQGLQFLIQYYNGEERAKGNILERFSAQQFPDLHSELNLSSLELGDSALYFCASSATGDPSYEQYFGPGTRLTVT.

This chain connects TRBV5-4 to TRBJ1-3, with D tentatively TRBD1 (5 bases). The CDR3 is made up of 16 amino acids. V lost 0 bases to trimming and J lost 1 base, with 11 bases between them. In germline, CDR1 is SGHNT, CDR2 YYREEE (reference sequence). The CDR3 here is CASSLAVGGSGNTIYF. The CDR3 DNA is TGTGCCAGCAGCTTGGCCGTCGGGGGTTCTGGAAACACCATATATTTT.

The chain uses TRBV27 and TRBJ1-1; D ambiguous. Germline values: CDR1 MNHEY, CDR2 SMNVEV (reference sequence). The germline V and J ends were trimmed by 3 bases and 4 bases, with 12 bases remaining between them. The CDR3 length is 14 residues. DNA for the CDR3: TGTGCCAGCAGTTTCCGAGGGCGCGGCACTGAAGCTTTCTTT. Protein: CASSFRGRGTEAFF.

This clone was recorded once. The chain combines TRBV29-1 with TRBJ1-1; tentative D call: TRBD1 (5 bases). Germline lookup yields CDR1 SQVTM and CDR2 ANQGSEA. V lost 1 base to trimming and J lost 7 bases, with 13 bases between them. This CDR3 region has 13 residues. The DNA for the CDR3 is TGCAGCGTTGAAGCGGTGAAGGGGATTGAAGCTTTCTTT. As protein: CSVEAVKGIEAFF.

This chain connects TRBV29-1 to TRBJ2-1; TRBD2 aligns across 13 bases. This CDR3 contains 19 residues. CDR1 and CDR2 from the germline V gene are SQVTM and ANQGSEA. Trimming cost V 6 bases and J 0 bases; bases outside gene matches: 14. The CDR3 spells CSVDMGLAGFVSSYNEQFF. The CDR3 nucleotides read TGCAGCGTCGACATGGGACTAGCGGGGTTCGTAAGCTCCTACAATGAGCAGTTCTTC.

The chain has TRBV28 and TRBJ2-7, with 11 bases fitting TRBD2. In germline, CDR1 is MDHEN, CDR2 SYDVKM. CDR3 length: 16 residues. V shed 6 bases, J shed 3 bases, and the junction held 10 bases outside the gene matches. The CDR3 loop is CASRESLAGVVYEQYF. The DNA of the CDR3 is TGTGCCAGCAGGGAATCACTAGCGGGAGTCGTCTACGAGCAGTACTTC. The whole variable domain, filled in from reference TRBV28 and TRBJ2-7, reads DVKVTQSSRYLVKRTGEKVFLECVQDMDHENMFWYRQDPGLGLRLIYFSYDVKMKEKGDIPEGYSVSREKKERFSLILESASTNQTSMYLCASRESLAGVVYEQYFGPGTRLTVT.

This clone was counted only a few times. The V gene is TRBV14, the J gene TRBJ2-3; D may be TRBD1 (6 bases). Trimming took off 0 bases at V and 0 bases at J, with 13 bases between the two ends. The CDR3 consists of 17 residues. Germline V gene sequence: CDR1 SGHDN, CDR2 FVKESK. The CDR3 region has the DNA TGTGCCAGCAGCCAAGATTCCGACAGGTCTAGCACAGATACGCAGTATTTT. Residues: CASSQDSDRSSTDTQYF.

This clone was seen only a few times. V is TRBV30 and J is TRBJ1-1, with a possible D match to TRBD1 (5 bases). The CDR3 sequence is 13 residues long. CDR1 is GTSNPN and CDR2 is SVGIG in the germline V gene (reference sequence). V shed 2 bases and J shed 7 bases, with 14 bases lying between them. CDR3 amino acids: CAWSRGREGEAFF. CDR3 in DNA: TGTGCCTGGAGTAGGGGCAGGGAGGGTGAAGCTTTCTTT.

The chain carries TRBV28 and TRBJ1-4, with D perhaps matching TRBD1 (5 bases). The germline CDR1 and CDR2 sequences are MDHEN and SYDVKM. This CDR3 region has 14 residues. The V end lost 4 bases, the J end lost 8 bases, and 14 bases lay between the germline ends. The CDR3 protein is CASSSGLLGEKLFF. The CDR3 nucleotides read TGTGCCAGCAGTTCAGGGCTTTTGGGCGAAAAACTGTTTTTT.

This chain links TRBV13 with TRBJ2-7; D might be TRBD1 (6 bases). Trimming pared 5 bases from V and 2 bases from J, leaving 13 bases between. Germline CDR1 is PRHDT and CDR2 is FYEKMQ (reference sequence). The CDR3 runs to 14 residues. CDR3 residues: CASSPRDKAYEQYF. In DNA form, the CDR3 reads TGTGCCAGCAGCCCCCGGGACAAGGCCTACGAGCAGTACTTC.

This clone was seen just once. At one boundary the junction diverges from the germline segment, which might be a read error. The rearrangement links TRBV18 to TRBJ2-3; tentatively, D is TRBD1 (7 bases). The CDR3 is made up of 14 amino acids. CDR1 and CDR2 (germline): KGHSH, LQKENI. The CDR3 reads CASSPPTGRDTQYF. The CDR3 DNA reads as TGTGCCAGCTCTCCACCGACAGGGAGGGATACGCAGTATTTT.

V is TRBV4-1 and J is TRBJ2-1; 8 bases are a match to TRBD1. The germline V gene encodes CDR1 MGHRA and CDR2 YSYEKL. V dropped 0 bases and J dropped 4; count of bases not matched to a gene: 8. The CDR3 extends over 17 amino acids. In DNA form, the CDR3 reads TGCGCCAGCAGCCAAGATCCAGGGACAGGAATGTACAATGAGCAGTTCTTC. Translation gives CASSQDPGTGMYNEQFF.

The chain recombines TRBV30 with TRBJ2-5; 16 positions agree with TRBD2. CDR3 length: 18 residues. After removal of 1 base from V and 4 bases from J, the junction contained 9 bases not matched to a gene. Per the germline V gene, CDR1 is GTSNPN and CDR2 is SVGIG (reference sequence). CDR3 in amino acids: CAWSEGTSGRAGGETQYF. CDR3 nucleotide sequence: TGTGCCTGGAGTGAAGGGACTAGCGGGAGGGCCGGGGGAGAGACCCAGTACTTC.

Turning to this clone: One end of the junction is discordant with germline, which a read error may explain. This rearrangement joins TRBV5-8 to TRBJ2-7; 12 bases match TRBD1. The germline CDR1 and CDR2 sequences are SGHTS and YDEGEE. The CDR3 has 15 residues. In DNA form, the CDR3 reads TGTGCCAGCATCTTGGGACAGGGGGCGTTCTACGAGCAGTACTTC. Protein product: CASILGQGAFYEQYF.

CDR3 residues: CASSLRTGTSASYNEQFF. CDR3 sequence (DNA): TGTGCCAGCAGTCTCAGGACCGGGACTAGCGCCTCATACAATGAGCAGTTCTTC. The rearrangement uses TRBV28 and TRBJ2-1; TRBD2 agrees at 10 bases. Losses at the gene ends were 5 bases for V and 4 bases for J; bases not matched to a gene: 14. CDR3 length: 18 residues. CDR1 MDHEN and CDR2 SYDVKM come from the germline V gene. The full variable domain, rest sourced from reference TRBV28 and TRBJ2-1, is DVKVTQSSRYLVKRTGEKVFLECVQDMDHENMFWYRQDPGLGLRLIYFSYDVKMKEKGDIPEGYSVSREKKERFSLILESASTNQTSMYLCASSLRTGTSASYNEQFFGPGTRLTVL.

V is TRBV30 and J is TRBJ2-3, with a tentative D call TRBD2 (5 bases). The germline V and J ends were trimmed by 0 bases and 1 base, with 14 bases remaining between them. The CDR3 sequence is 16 residues long. Germline CDR1 is GTSNPN and CDR2 is SVGIG (reference sequence). Here the CDR3 reads CAWSVQIGVGTDTQYF. CDR3 in DNA: TGTGCCTGGAGTGTACAGATCGGGGTGGGCACAGATACGCAGTATTTT.